The rows below give T cell receptor beta chains drawn from one sample of a study of T cells in Graves' hyperthyroidism and ophthalmopathy. TCRdb reanalysed the multiplex PCR reads using MiXCR and keeps one entry per CDR3 protein. The sample includes hundreds of thousands of distinct CDR3 sequences, about 14% seen only once; the top ten take roughly a tenth. Sequencing used blood. The receptors were gathered from a woman between 18 and 30 years old with Graves' hyperthyroidism. Each CDR3 is given with its conserved first and last residue. Fields, in order: V gene, D gene, clone size, J gene, CDR3 DNA, CDR3 protein. The D gene is left open where the match is weak. Clone size is shown for a subset of rows, as once, few, many or a class of expanded clone.

TRBV12-3/TRBV12-4,-,many,TRBJ2-7,TGTGCCAGCAGTCGTAGTGTGGGGCGCGAGCAGTACTTC,CASSRSVGREQYF
TRBV27,TRBD2,few,TRBJ2-1,TGTGCCAGCAGTTTAGGGTCAGCGGGGGCACTTAATGAGCAGTTCTTC,CASSLGSAGALNEQFF
TRBV6-1,-,-,TRBJ1-5,TGTGCCAGCAGTCAGGGTTCCCCCAATCAGCCCCAGCATTTT,CASSQGSPNQPQHF
TRBV28,TRBD2,many,TRBJ2-1,TGTGCCAGCAGTTTGCTAGCGGGAGGGCTCTACAATGAGCAGTTCTTC,CASSLLAGGLYNEQFF
TRBV24-1,-,-,TRBJ2-2,TGTGCCACCAGAGGAACAGGGTGGAGCACCGGGGAGCTGTTTTTT,CATRGTGWSTGELFF
TRBV9,-,many,TRBJ2-7,TGTGCCAGCAGCGTAGCTCTTGGGGACTACGAGCAGTACTTC,CASSVALGDYEQYF
TRBV12-3/TRBV12-4,-,few,TRBJ1-5,TGTGCCAGCAGTGGACGGTCGAGGGGTTATAGCAATCAGCCCCAGCATTTT,CASSGRSRGYSNQPQHF
TRBV29-1,-,-,TRBJ2-5,TGCAGCGGCCAAAAGGGAGCCCTAGAGACCCAGTACTTC,CSGQKGALETQYF
TRBV11-1,-,many,TRBJ1-1,TGTGCCAGCAGCATAGGGACGTTTAACACTGAAGCTTTCTTT,CASSIGTFNTEAFF
TRBV11-3,-,many,TRBJ2-1,TGTGCCAGCAGTGACTCCGGGACACCTTACAATGAGCAGTTCTTC,CASSDSGTPYNEQFF
TRBV18,TRBD2,many,TRBJ2-1,TGTGCCAGCTCACCGTGGGGCGGGAGCTCCTACAATGAGCAGTTCTTC,CASSPWGGSSYNEQFF
TRBV6-1,-,-,TRBJ1-4,TGTGCCAGCAGGGGGGATCAAGGGAAGGGTGAAAAACTGTTTTTT,CASRGDQGKGEKLFF
TRBV4-1,-,-,TRBJ2-2,TGCGCCAGCAGCCAAGATAGGGGAACCGGGGAGCTGTTTTTT,CASSQDRGTGELFF
TRBV6-1,-,few,TRBJ1-1,TGTGCCAGCAGTTCTAAAGGGGGGCGTGAGAACACTGAAGCTTTCTTT,CASSSKGGRENTEAFF
TRBV4-1,-,many,TRBJ2-1,TGCGCCAGCAGCCAAGGACAGACTACTTACAATGAGCAGTTCTTC,CASSQGQTTYNEQFF
TRBV12-3/TRBV12-4,-,-,TRBJ1-6,TGTGCCAGCACCTTCTTTAATTCACCCCTCCACTTT,CASTFFNSPLHF
TRBV4-1,TRBD2,many,TRBJ2-7,TGCGCCAGCAGCCAAGATGTTCTAGCGGTCTCCTACGAGCAGTACTTC,CASSQDVLAVSYEQYF
TRBV7-2,TRBD2,many,TRBJ2-1,TGTGCCAGCAGCCTACGATCCGCAGGGACTAGAAGGGTCAATGAGCAGTTCTTC,CASSLRSAGTRRVNEQFF
TRBV6-1,TRBD1,-,TRBJ2-7,TGTGCCAGCAGGACGAACAGGGGGAGCACCTACGAGCAGTACTTC,CASRTNRGSTYEQYF
TRBV7-3,-,few,TRBJ2-7,TGTGCCAGCAGCGCGGGGGAGCAGTACTTC,CASSAGEQYF
TRBV2,-,many,TRBJ2-1,TGTGCCAGCAGTGTCGGCGGAGCGATCAATGAGCAGTTCTTC,CASSVGGAINEQFF
TRBV27,TRBD1,many,TRBJ2-4,TGTGCCAGCAGTCCCTTACAGGGGCCGTTAAACATTCAGTACTTC,CASSPLQGPLNIQYF
TRBV7-8,TRBD1,many,TRBJ2-5,TGTGCCAGCAGCCCACATACGACAGGGGGCTATGAGACCCAGTACTTC,CASSPHTTGGYETQYF
TRBV5-1,-,-,TRBJ1-5,TGCGCCAGCAGCTTGGGTCCCGGGTCCCCGTATAACAATCAGCCCCAGCATTTT,CASSLGPGSPYNNQPQHF
TRBV20-1,-,few,TRBJ2-5,TGCAGTGCTATCGGGGCCCGGGAGACCCAGTACTTC,CSAIGARETQYF
TRBV28,TRBD1,many,TRBJ2-7,TGTGCCAGCAGTTTCCCCACCGGACAGGGACGAAGCTACGAGCAGTACTTC,CASSFPTGQGRSYEQYF
TRBV28,-,few,TRBJ2-6,TGTGCCAGCAGTTTATCGGGGTTCTCTGGGGCCAACGTCCTGACTTTC,CASSLSGFSGANVLTF
TRBV7-2,-,-,TRBJ1-2,TGTGCCAGCAGCTTGGGGACCGGCGGGACCTTC,CASSLGTGGTF
TRBV20-1,-,few,TRBJ2-7,TGCAGTGCTAGTCTAGCGAGCTCCTACGAGCAGTACTTC,CSASLASSYEQYF
TRBV6-2/TRBV6-3,-,few,TRBJ1-5,TGTGCCAGCAGTTGCAGGACGGATACCCAGCCCCAGCATTTT,CASSCRTDTQPQHF
TRBV12-3/TRBV12-4,-,-,TRBJ1-2,TGTGCCAGCAGCCAAGATGGGATCTCGACTGCGGGCTACACCTTC,CASSQDGISTAGYTF
TRBV2,-,few,TRBJ2-7,TGTGCCAGCAGTGCCCGGCTAGTCTCCTACGAGCAGTACTTC,CASSARLVSYEQYF
TRBV27,-,many,TRBJ2-3,TGTGCCAGCAGTTTTTTGTGGAACTCAGATACGCAGTATTTT,CASSFLWNSDTQYF
TRBV6-4,-,-,TRBJ1-5,TGTGCCAGCAGTGACTCTTCGGTTGGGCATCAGCCCCAGCATTTT,CASSDSSVGHQPQHF
TRBV7-9,-,many,TRBJ2-3,TGTGCCAGCCTGAATGTAGGAGGGCGGTTCCCAGATACGCAGTATTTT,CASLNVGGRFPDTQYF
TRBV20-1,-,-,TRBJ1-5,TGCAGTGCTCACCGGGGTAATAGCAATCAGCCCCAGCATTTT,CSAHRGNSNQPQHF
TRBV2,-,many,TRBJ2-2,TGTGCCAGCAGTAAAGGGGGACAAGGGGAGCTGTTTTTT,CASSKGGQGELFF
TRBV7-9,-,many,TRBJ2-3,TGTGCCAGCACCCCGGGGAGGGGGCGTCGCACAGATACGCAGTATTTT,CASTPGRGRRTDTQYF
TRBV28,-,many,TRBJ2-2,TGTGCCAGCAGTACCCCTTACAGGGTCATGTGGACCGGGGAGCTGTTTTTT,CASSTPYRVMWTGELFF
TRBV3-1,-,many,TRBJ1-2,TGTGCCAGCAGCCAGTACATGAGCGACTATGGCTACACCTTC,CASSQYMSDYGYTF
TRBV28,-,-,TRBJ1-2,TGTGCCAGCAGTTTTTCCCAGTATGGCTACACCTTC,CASSFSQYGYTF
TRBV20-1,-,few,TRBJ2-3,TGCAGTGCTAGCGGTGGGGGTGATACGCAGTATTTT,CSASGGGDTQYF
TRBV29-1,-,few,TRBJ2-1,TGCAGCGTCCGGGTCGGGGGTCCCTACAATGAGCAGTTCTTC,CSVRVGGPYNEQFF
TRBV7-9,-,many,TRBJ2-7,TGTGCCAGCTCACCAAGGCCTTACGAGCAGTACTTC,CASSPRPYEQYF
TRBV20-1,-,many,TRBJ1-1,TGCAGTGCTAGAGATAGGGGGACGGCTGAAGCTTTCTTT,CSARDRGTAEAFF
TRBV6-1,-,many,TRBJ1-1,TGTGCCAGCAGAGCACAGGTGGGCACTGAAGCTTTCTTT,CASRAQVGTEAFF